Each of the 32 T cell receptor beta chains below was sequenced from the same sample in a study of graft-versus-host responses after intestinal transplantation. Profiling relied on immunoSEQ multiplex PCR, and the TCRdb table lists in-frame clones only, not all of them. The table shows 15,000 or so clones, with 77% occurring only once. Investigators treated the graft tissue so that it released intraepithelial and lamina propria lymphocytes. The specimen comprised ileum tissue, sampled approximately 27 days after intestinal transplant. The receptors shown here come from a human patient who received an intestinal transplant, so some T cells may come from the graft donor.

J is TRBJ2-3 and V is TRBV6-6; TRBD2 is a possible D gene (5 bases). From germline, CDR1 is MNHNY and CDR2 SVGAGI (reference sequence). This CDR3 is built from 14 residues. Between the trimmed V and J ends, which lost 0 bases and 2 bases, there was a span of 6 bases. CDR3 amino acids: CASSYSTITDTQYF. CDR3 nucleotide sequence: TGTGCCAGCAGTTACTCGACTATCACAGATACGCAGTATTTT.

This clone came up a few times. The CDR3 DNA reads as TGTGCCAGCCTCGACAGGGGGCCCGGGGAGCTGTTTTTT. Amino acid sequence: CASLDRGPGELFF. The V gene is TRBV6-1, the J gene TRBJ2-2; 10 nucleotides match TRBD1. This CDR3 comprises 13 residues. In germline, CDR1 is MNHNS, CDR2 SASEGT. V gave up 8 bases and J gave up 6 bases; unmatched junction bases: 3.

The rearrangement links TRBV29-1 to TRBJ2-3; D is unclear. There are 13 residues in the CDR3. Per germline, CDR1 SQVTM and CDR2 ANQGSEA. V was cut by 5 bases and J by 4 bases, with 13 bases left in between. The chain's CDR3 is CSVSTSISDTQYF. CDR3 nucleotides: TGCAGCGTTTCGACAAGTATCTCAGATACGCAGTATTTT.

J is TRBJ2-3 and V is TRBV5-4, with 11 bases lining up with TRBD2. The CDR3 is made up of 17 amino acids. Unmatched junction bases numbered 8, after V lost 1 base and J lost 4 bases. CDR1 SGHNT and CDR2 YYREEE come from the germline V gene (reference sequence). CDR3 coding DNA: TGTGCCAGCAGCTTGCCCCTAGCGGGGGGTCCCCCAGATACGCAGTATTTT. The encoded protein is CASSLPLAGGPPDTQYF.

The chain combines TRBV2 with TRBJ2-1; 10 bases align to TRBD2. Germline V gene data show CDR1 as SNHLY and CDR2 as FYNNEI. The CDR3 covers 15 residues. V dropped 6 bases and J dropped 4; count of bases not matched to a gene: 6. CDR3 DNA sequence: TGTGCCAGCAGGGAGCGGGGGGGCACTTACAATGAGCAGTTCTTC. Its translation: CASRERGGTYNEQFF.

The chain is built from TRBV7-9 and TRBJ1-1; D remains unclear. CDR3 length: 12 residues. The germline V gene has CDR1 SEHNR and CDR2 FQNEAQ (reference sequence). The V gene lost 5 bases and the J gene lost 6 bases, with 10 bases spanning the gap. The CDR3 here is CASSVSRAEAFF. CDR3 coding DNA: TGTGCCAGCAGCGTATCGCGTGCTGAAGCTTTCTTT.

The chain uses TRBV14 and TRBJ2-3; possibly TRBD1 for D (7 bases). The germline V and J ends were trimmed by 0 bases and 3 bases, with 10 bases remaining between them. The germline V gene has CDR1 SGHDN and CDR2 FVKESK. There are 15 residues in the CDR3. The CDR3 reads CASSQEAGGTDTQYF. CDR3 coding DNA: TGTGCCAGCAGCCAAGAGGCAGGGGGGACAGATACGCAGTATTTT.

CDR3 DNA: TGTGCCAGCAGCTTAGTAGGGGTTGGGAACACCGGGGAGCTGTTTTTT. Protein sequence: CASSLVGVGNTGELFF. The chain is built from TRBV11-1 and TRBJ2-2, with D tentatively TRBD1 (5 bases). This CDR3 has 16 residues. Germline values: CDR1 SGHAT, CDR2 FQDESV (reference sequence). V shed 1 base and J shed 1 base, with 10 bases lying between them.

The V gene is TRBV27, the J gene TRBJ1-2, with 7 bases identical to TRBD1. Trimming took 6 bases from V and 1 from J; bases not matched to a gene: 5. The CDR3 spans 14 residues. CDR1 is MNHEY and CDR2 is SMNVEV in the germline V gene (reference sequence). The CDR3 is CASRTGRGNYGYTF. In DNA, the CDR3 is TGTGCCAGCAGGACAGGGCGGGGTAACTATGGCTACACCTTC.

The CDR3 DNA is TGTGCCAGCAGCCTAGGCCCCGGTGGGGGGGGACAGCCCCAGCATTTT. Protein sequence: CASSLGPGGGGQPQHF. This chain connects TRBV5-5 to TRBJ1-5; tentatively, D is TRBD1 (5 bases). Trimming pared 4 bases from V and 7 bases from J, leaving 21 bases between. Germline assignment: CDR1 SGHKS and CDR2 YYEKEE (reference sequence). CDR3 size: 16 residues. Complete variable domain (other parts from reference TRBV5-5 and TRBJ1-5): DAGVTQSPTHLIKTRGQQVTLRCSPISGHKSVSWYQQVLGQGPQFIFQYYEKEERGRGNFPDRFSARQFPNYSSELNVNALLLGDSALYLCASSLGPGGGGQPQHFGDGTRLSIL.

This clone was found a few times. The chain uses TRBV14 and TRBJ2-1, with D maybe TRBD1 (6 bases). Trimming pared 3 bases from V and 7 bases from J, leaving 13 bases between. This CDR3 is 14 amino acids long. Germline V CDR1 and CDR2: SGHDN, FVKESK. The CDR3 region is CASSQYQGLNEQFF. The CDR3 coding sequence is TGTGCCAGCAGCCAGTATCAGGGGCTGAATGAGCAGTTCTTC.

A few counts support this clone. The chain links TRBV6-4 to TRBJ1-5; 7 bases match TRBD1. The CDR3 has 14 amino acids. The germline V gene has CDR1 MRHNA and CDR2 SNTAGT. V shed 2 bases, J shed 6 bases, and the junction held 4 bases outside the gene matches. Here the CDR3 DNA reads TGTGCCAGCAGTGACAACAGGGGATGTCAGCCCCAGCATTTT. Protein product: CASSDNRGCQPQHF.

This chain joins TRBV2 and TRBJ1-5; 11 nucleotides agree with TRBD1. The CDR3 loop spans 14 amino acids. Germline trimming cut 8 bases from V and 4 bases from J; bases unmatched to any gene: 4. The germline CDR1 and CDR2 sequences are SNHLY and FYNNEI. CDR3 loop: CASGTGGWNQPQHF. CDR3 sequence (DNA): TGTGCCAGCGGGACAGGGGGATGGAATCAGCCCCAGCATTTT.

The chain employs TRBV7-6 and TRBJ2-2, with D perhaps TRBD1 (5 bases). V lost 5 bases and J lost 7, with 14 bases in between. CDR1 is SGHVS, CDR2 FNYEAQ, per germline. This CDR3 spans 14 amino acids. The DNA for the CDR3 is TGTGCCAGCAGCGAACAGGCGGACGGCGGGGAGCTGTTTTTT. As protein: CASSEQADGGELFF.

The J gene is TRBJ2-3, the V gene TRBV5-6; D is possibly TRBD1 (7 bases). Germline-derived CDR1 and CDR2 are SGHDT and YYEEEE. Trimming left V 1 base short and J 7 bases short, with 19 bases between. The CDR3 has 16 amino acids. CDR3 nucleotide sequence: TGTGCCAGCAGCTTGCGGCGTCTCCAGGGGGGATATACGCAGTATTTT. Its translation is CASSLRRLQGGYTQYF.

This clone was picked up a small number of times. The gene calls are TRBV5-1 and TRBJ1-5; D gene uncertain. This CDR3 is 15 amino acids long. CDR1 SGHRS and CDR2 YFSETQ come from the germline V gene. V lost 0 bases to trimming and J lost 6 bases, with 13 bases between them. Here the CDR3 DNA reads TGCGCCAGCAGCTTGGATCCGACACTGAGTCAGCCCCAGCATTTT. Amino acids: CASSLDPTLSQPQHF.

There are a few counts of this clone. Other DNA sequences of this sample code for an identical CDR3. The chain has TRBV5-4 and TRBJ2-2; TRBD2 aligns across 12 bases. The junction had 2 bases not matched to a gene; V was cut back by 0 bases and J by 5 bases. The CDR3 has 16 amino acids. Germline CDR1 SGHNT, CDR2 YYREEE (reference sequence). CDR3 loop: CASSLGLAGVTGELFF. In DNA, the CDR3 is TGTGCCAGCAGCTTGGGACTAGCGGGGGTGACCGGGGAGCTGTTTTTT.

The V call is TRBV4-1, the J call TRBJ1-1; tentative D call: TRBD1 (6 bases). The germline CDR1 and CDR2 sequences are MGHRA and YSYEKL. This CDR3 comprises 17 residues. V was shortened by 0 bases and J by 0 bases, with 14 bases between the two germline ends. The CDR3 sequence is CASSQESRRGLNTEAFF. CDR3 DNA: TGCGCCAGCAGCCAAGAAAGTCGTAGGGGGTTGAACACTGAAGCTTTCTTT.

The CDR3 region is CASSSSGGATYNEQFF. For the CDR3, the DNA is TGTGCCAGCAGCTCTAGCGGGGGGGCCACCTACAATGAGCAGTTCTTC. The chain recombines TRBV5-4 with TRBJ2-1, with TRBD2 identical over 12 bases. V dropped 3 bases and J dropped 2; count of bases not matched to a gene: 3. The CDR3 extends over 16 amino acids. Germline V lookup: CDR1 SGHNT, CDR2 YYREEE (reference sequence).

The genes are TRBV28 and TRBJ1-3, with D tentatively TRBD1 (6 bases). Germline CDR1 MDHEN, CDR2 SYDVKM. This CDR3 region has 15 residues. V lost 6 bases and J 0 bases, leaving 12 bases between the germline ends. The CDR3 protein is CASRGAQPSGNTIYF. Written as DNA, the CDR3 is TGTGCCAGCAGGGGGGCCCAGCCCTCTGGAAACACCATATATTTT.

The chain combines TRBV6-5 with TRBJ2-1, with 12 positions matching TRBD2. V lost 5 bases and J lost 8; bases outside the gene matches: 4. From germline, CDR1 is MNHEY and CDR2 SVGAGI. This CDR3 is built from 14 residues. The DNA of the CDR3 is TGTGCCAGCAGTCGACTAGCGGGGGACCATGAGCAGTTCTTC. This codes for CASSRLAGDHEQFF.

V gene TRBV5-4 combines with J gene TRBJ2-5, with 11 bases fitting TRBD2. CDR1 and CDR2 (germline): SGHNT, YYREEE (reference sequence). The trim removed 1 base at V and 5 bases at J, leaving 16 bases unmatched. The CDR3 spans 19 residues. The CDR3 loop is CASSLRVGLAGKLWETQYF. In DNA, the CDR3 is TGTGCCAGCAGCTTGCGCGTAGGACTAGCGGGTAAACTGTGGGAGACCCAGTACTTC.

The V call is TRBV11-3, the J call TRBJ1-1; no firm D call. The CDR3 covers 14 residues. CDR1 and CDR2 from the germline V gene are SGHNT and YENEEA. V lost 0 bases and J 5 bases, leaving 10 bases between the germline ends. The CDR3 bases are TGTGCCAGCAGCTTAGATCTCGGGAGAACTGAAGCTTTCTTT. The encoded protein is CASSLDLGRTEAFF.

This clone was seen only a few times. The chain recombines TRBV14 with TRBJ2-1, with 9 bases fitting TRBD1. V lost 4 bases to trimming and J lost 2 bases; unmatched junction nucleotides: 12. The CDR3 is 18 residues long. Germline V gene data show CDR1 as SGHDN and CDR2 as FVKESK. The DNA for the CDR3 is TGTGCCAGCAGCCGGATTAGAACAGGGGGCAAAACCTACAATGAGCAGTTCTTC. It translates to CASSRIRTGGKTYNEQFF.

This clone was observed a handful of times. The chain combines TRBV30 with TRBJ2-3; TRBD2 agrees at 7 bases. This CDR3 contains 15 residues. Looked up from germline, CDR1 is GTSNPN and CDR2 is SVGIG (reference sequence). The V gene end was trimmed by 0 bases and the J gene end by 1 base; junction bases not matched to a gene: 4. The chain's CDR3 is CAWSVLAGGTDTQYF. CDR3 DNA sequence: TGTGCCTGGAGTGTACTTGCGGGGGGCACAGATACGCAGTATTTT. The entire variable domain, with the rest obtained from reference TRBV30 and TRBJ2-3, is as follows: SQTIHQWPATLVQPVGSPLSLECTVEGTSNPNLYWYRQAAGRGLQLLFYSVGIGQISSEVPQNLSASRPQDRQFILSSKKLLLSDSGFYLCAWSVLAGGTDTQYFGPGTRLTVL.

The chain carries TRBV2 and TRBJ2-5, with D perhaps matching TRBD1 (5 bases). Germline V lookup: CDR1 SNHLY, CDR2 FYNNEI. V was trimmed by 7 bases and J by 2 bases, leaving 11 bases between them. This CDR3 region has 13 residues. DNA for the CDR3: TGTGCCAGCACCCCCGACAGACAAGAGACCCAGTACTTC. This sequence encodes CASTPDRQETQYF.

The chain joins TRBV4-3 to TRBJ1-6; D gene uncertain. Germline V gene sequence: CDR1 LGHNA, CDR2 YSLEER. Trimming removed 3 bases at V and 9 bases at J, with 12 bases between. CDR3 length: 14 residues. The CDR3 DNA reads TGCGCCAGCAGCCAGGAGGATTTCAGTTCACCCCTCCACTTT. Residues: CASSQEDFSSPLHF.

The genes are TRBV6-4 and TRBJ2-1, with D maybe TRBD2 (6 bases). V was cut by 3 bases and J by 12 bases, with 15 bases left in between. Germline assignment: CDR1 MRHNA and CDR2 SNTAGT. The CDR3 extends over 13 amino acids. CDR3 nucleotide sequence: TGTGCCAGCAGTGAATTCCGGGACTCTCGGCAGTTCTTC. Protein product: CASSEFRDSRQFF.

The chain uses TRBV10-3 and TRBJ1-6; 9 bases agree with TRBD1. The CDR3 length is 15 residues. CDR1 is ENHRY, CDR2 SYGVKD, per germline. Trimming took 7 bases from V and 9 from J; bases not matched to a gene: 10. The chain's CDR3 is CAITPRQGDGSPLHF. CDR3 DNA: TGTGCCATCACCCCCAGACAGGGGGACGGTTCACCCCTCCACTTT.

Here the CDR3 DNA reads TGTGCCAGCACTACTGACAGGGTAGTAAACTATGGCTACACCTTC. It specifies CASTTDRVVNYGYTF. V gene TRBV5-4 combines with J gene TRBJ1-2; 7 nucleotides align to TRBD1. Germline CDR1 and CDR2: SGHNT and YYREEE (reference sequence). CDR3 size: 15 residues. The V segment lost 6 bases and the J segment 2 bases; nucleotides outside the gene matches: 10.

CDR3: CASSYPPHTEAFF. In DNA, the CDR3 is TGTGCCAGCAGTTATCCTCCCCACACTGAAGCTTTCTTT. J is TRBJ1-1 and V is TRBV6-5; D not certain. V lost 3 bases and J 3 bases, leaving 8 bases between the germline ends. Germline lookup yields CDR1 MNHEY and CDR2 SVGAGI. The CDR3 is 13 amino acids.

CDR3 region: CASSPGTVISYNEQFF. The CDR3 region has the DNA TGTGCCAGTAGTCCAGGGACAGTGATCTCCTACAATGAGCAGTTCTTC. This chain joins TRBV19 and TRBJ2-1; 7 bases align to TRBD1. CDR3 size: 16 residues. Germline V gene sequence: CDR1 LNHDA, CDR2 SQIVND (reference sequence). The ends lost 5 bases at V and 0 bases at J; junction bases unmatched: 7.